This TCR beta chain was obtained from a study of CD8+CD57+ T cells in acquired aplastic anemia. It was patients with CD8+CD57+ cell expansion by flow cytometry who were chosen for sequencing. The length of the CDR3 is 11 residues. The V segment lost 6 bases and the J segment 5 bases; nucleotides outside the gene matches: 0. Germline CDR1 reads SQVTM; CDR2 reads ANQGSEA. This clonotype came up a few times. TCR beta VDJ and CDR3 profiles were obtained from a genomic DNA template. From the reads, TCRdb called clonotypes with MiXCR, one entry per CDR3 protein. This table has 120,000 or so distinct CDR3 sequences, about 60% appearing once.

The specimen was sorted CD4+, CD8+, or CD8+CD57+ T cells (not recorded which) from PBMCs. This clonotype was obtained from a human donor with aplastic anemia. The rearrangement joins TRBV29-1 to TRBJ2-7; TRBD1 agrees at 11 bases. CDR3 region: CSVGQGDEQYF. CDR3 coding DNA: TGCAGCGTGGGACAGGGGGACGAGCAGTACTTC.